This T cell receptor beta chain was profiled in a study of radiotherapy plus CTLA-4 blockade in lung cancer. General observations from the study: How blood T cell clones changed early, along with interferon-beta, reportedly forecast response best. Tumor-origin TCR clones grew in blood after radiotherapy plus ipilimumab.

Focal radiation plus CTLA-4 blockade with ipilimumab was given to patients with chemo-refractory metastatic non-small-cell lung cancer. This clone was picked up a small number of times. Its specificity is unknown. In germline, CDR1 is SNHLY, CDR2 FYNNEI. The ends were cut back, 4 bases at V and 6 bases at J, with 5 bases in the middle. This CDR3 has 11 amino acids. Assay used: immunoSEQ multiplex PCR; TCRdb lists only in-frame clones, some missing. The sample records about 59,000 clones, less than 75% being singletons. The chain recombines TRBV2 with TRBJ2-3; D is ambiguous. The specimen was peripheral blood, collected from a patient treated with radiotherapy plus ipilimumab. This sequence originates from a human donor with non-small cell lung cancer whose response to radiotherapy plus ipilimumab could not be evaluated. CDR3 loop: CASSAGDTQYF. In nucleotides, the CDR3 is TGTGCCAGCAGTGCCGGGGATACGCAGTATTTT.